This TCR beta chain was captured in a study of T cells in tumors after PD-1 blockade. Study details: Each patient got pembrolizumab 200 mg every 3 weeks or cemiplimab 350 mg every 2 weeks.

Points on this clone: Its cognate antigen is unknown.

Study outcomes and limitations: Some novel exhausted tumor clones appeared in pre-treatment blood, suggesting peripheral recruitment.

The V gene's germline CDR1 is LGHDT and CDR2 YNNKEL (reference sequence). V lost 8 bases and J lost 1, with 13 bases in between. CDR3 length: 14 amino acids. Method: immunoSEQ multiplex PCR; TCRdb's copy keeps in-frame clones and lacks some. Of about 15,000 clones in the sample, more than 65% were seen once. Sequencing used PBMCs, obtained after anti-PD-1 treatment. The rearrangement joins TRBV3-1 (or the pseudogene TRBV3-2) to TRBJ2-3; D may match TRBD1 or TRBD2 (5 bases each). The clonotype comes from a human donor with basal cell carcinoma. CDR3 region: CASGGEGRTDTQYF. The CDR3 nucleotides are TGTGCCAGCGGGGGAGAGGGGCGCACAGATACGCAGTATTTT.